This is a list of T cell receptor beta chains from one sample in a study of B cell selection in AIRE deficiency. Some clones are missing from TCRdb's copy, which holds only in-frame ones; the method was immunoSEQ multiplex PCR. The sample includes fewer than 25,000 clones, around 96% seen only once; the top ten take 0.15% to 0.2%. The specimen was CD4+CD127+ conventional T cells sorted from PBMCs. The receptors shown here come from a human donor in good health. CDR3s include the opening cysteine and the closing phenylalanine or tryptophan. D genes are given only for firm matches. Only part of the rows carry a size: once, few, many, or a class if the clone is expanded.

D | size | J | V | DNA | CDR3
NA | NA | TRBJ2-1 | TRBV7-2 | TGTGCCAGCACCCCTCTACGACAGGACAATGAGCAGTTCTTC | CASTPLRQDNEQFF
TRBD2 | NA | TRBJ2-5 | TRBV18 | TGTGCCAGCTCACATCCGGGGACTAGCGGACAAGAGACCCAGTACTTC | CASSHPGTSGQETQYF
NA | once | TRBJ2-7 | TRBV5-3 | TGTGCCAGAAGCTTAGACGGGATCCCTTGGGAGCAGTACTTC | CARSLDGIPWEQYF
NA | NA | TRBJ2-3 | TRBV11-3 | TGTGCCAGCAGCCTAGGTGGGGCAGGGTACCCAGATACGCAGTATTTT | CASSLGGAGYPDTQYF
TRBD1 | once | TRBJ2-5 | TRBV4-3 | TGCGCCAGCAGCCAGGGGACAGGGAAAGAGACCCAGTACTTC | CASSQGTGKETQYF
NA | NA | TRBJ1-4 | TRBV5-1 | TGCGCCAGCAGCTTGGGTGAGACAACTAATGAAAAACTGTTTTTT | CASSLGETTNEKLFF
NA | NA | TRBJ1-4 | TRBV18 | TGTGCCAGCTCACCGTGGACAGAGACTAATGAAAAACTGTTTTTT | CASSPWTETNEKLFF
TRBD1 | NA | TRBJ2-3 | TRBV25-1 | TGTGCCAGCAGTGAGGACAGGGGCGGGGTGGGCACAGATACGCAGTATTTT | CASSEDRGGVGTDTQYF
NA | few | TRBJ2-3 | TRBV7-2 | TGTGCCAGCAGCTTTAAGGTGGGGAGTGATACGCAGTATTTT | CASSFKVGSDTQYF
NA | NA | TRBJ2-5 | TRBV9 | TGTGCCAGCAGCGTAGGGGGGACCCAAGAGACCCAGTACTTC | CASSVGGTQETQYF
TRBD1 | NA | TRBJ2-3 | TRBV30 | TGTGCCGGTACCAGGGACAGGGGGCTAGGTGGAGATACGCAGTATTTT | CAGTRDRGLGGDTQYF
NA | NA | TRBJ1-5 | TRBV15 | TGTGCCACCAGCAGTGTCGGGAGTGGGTCCCAGCATTTT | CATSSVGSGSQHF
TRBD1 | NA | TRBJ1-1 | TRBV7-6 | TGTGCCAGCAGCTTGATCCAGGGGGGGGGCATGAGCACTGAAGCTTTCTTT | CASSLIQGGGMSTEAFF
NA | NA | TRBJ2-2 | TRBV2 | TGTGCCAGCAGTGAAGTGGTCACCGGGGAGCTGTTTTTT | CASSEVVTGELFF
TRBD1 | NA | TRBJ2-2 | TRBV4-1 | TGCGCCAGCAGCCAAGATTGGGGACAGAACAGGGGTACGAACACCGGGGAGCTGTTTTTT | CASSQDWGQNRGTNTGELFF
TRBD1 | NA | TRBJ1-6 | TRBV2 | TGTGCCAGCAGTGTTACAGGGGATTCACCCCTCCACTTT | CASSVTGDSPLHF
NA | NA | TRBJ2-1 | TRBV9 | TGTGCCAGCAGCGAGACGACATCAAGGCATGAGCAGTTCTTC | CASSETTSRHEQFF
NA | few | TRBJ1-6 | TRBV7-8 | TGTGCCAGCAGCTTTCTGACAGATAATTCACCCCTCCACTTT | CASSFLTDNSPLHF
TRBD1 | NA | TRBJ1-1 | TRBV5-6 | TGTGCCAGCAGGGGACAGCTGAACACTGAAGCTTTCTTT | CASRGQLNTEAFF
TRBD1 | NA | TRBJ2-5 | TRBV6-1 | TGTGCCAGCAGTGAAGCGCAGGCAGGGGGAGAGACCCAGTACTTC | CASSEAQAGGETQYF
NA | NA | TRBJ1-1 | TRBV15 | TGTGCCACCAGACGACAGCCGGGGGTGAACACTGAAGCTTTCTTT | CATRRQPGVNTEAFF
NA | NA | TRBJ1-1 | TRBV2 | TGTGCCAGCAGCGAATATCAGGGCGCGGAAGCTTTCTTT | CASSEYQGAEAFF
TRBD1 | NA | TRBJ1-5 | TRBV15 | TGTGCCACCACGAGCCGGACAGGGGTCAATCAGCCCCAGCATTTT | CATTSRTGVNQPQHF
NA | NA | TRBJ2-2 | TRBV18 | TGTGCCAGCTCACCACGGGGGACCGGGACACAGAACACCGGGGAGCTGTTTTTT | CASSPRGTGTQNTGELFF
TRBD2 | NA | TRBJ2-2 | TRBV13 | TGTGCCAGCAGCTGGGGTGGACTAGCGGGGGAGACCGGGGAGCTGTTTTTT | CASSWGGLAGETGELFF
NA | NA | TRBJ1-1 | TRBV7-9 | TGTGCCAGCAGCCTCCGAGGGGGGAGGGGAATGGACACTGAAGCTTTCTTT | CASSLRGGRGMDTEAFF
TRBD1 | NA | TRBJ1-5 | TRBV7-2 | TGTGCCAGCAGCCCAGGGGGGAGCAGCAATCAGCCCCAGCATTTT | CASSPGGSSNQPQHF
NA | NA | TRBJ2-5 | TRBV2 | TGTGCCAGCAGTGGAAGGGCAGTGGGGGGAGAGACCCAGTACTTC | CASSGRAVGGETQYF
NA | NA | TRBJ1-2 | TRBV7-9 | TGTGCCAGCAGCTTAGTTGCCGATGGCTACACCTTC | CASSLVADGYTF
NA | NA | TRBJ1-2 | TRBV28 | TGTGCCAGCAGGACTAACTATGGCTACACCTTC | CASRTNYGYTF